These 23 T cell receptor beta chains came from one sample sequenced in a study of blood T cells in healthy people across ages. A second PCR, run for about 6 to 11 cycles, used a sample-barcoded 5' primer plus a J-beta primer mix. TCRdb independently ran MiXCR on the 5' RACE reads; one entry per CDR3 protein. This sample yields about 540,000 distinct CDR3 sequences, of which approximately 25% are seen a single time; around 10% belongs to the top ten. A further study also used this sample, focusing on T cells of mothers and their children.

The sample was blood. The receptors were gathered from a boy between 5 and 17 years old in good health.

The chain has TRBV6-1 and TRBJ2-1; possible D gene TRBD2, 6 bases. This CDR3 comprises 18 residues. Per the germline V gene, CDR1 is MNHNS and CDR2 is SASEGT. The V gene lost 3 bases and the J gene lost 3 bases, with 21 bases spanning the gap. The DNA of the CDR3 is TGTGCCAGCAGTGACGATGCCCCCCGGGGAGGCAACTACAATGAGCAGTTCTTC. Translating gives CASSDDAPRGGNYNEQFF.

This clonotype was observed a handful of times. Mismatch with germline at one junction end may stem from a read error. The chain combines TRBV29-1 with TRBJ2-7, with 7 nucleotides matching TRBD1. The CDR3 runs to 14 residues. Germline loops: CDR1 SQVTM, CDR2 ANQGSEA. CDR3 in amino acids: CSVEAGDRTCEQYF. The CDR3 bases are TGCAGCGTGGAAGCCGGGGACAGAACCTGCGAGCAGTACTTC.

The chain combines TRBV4-3 with TRBJ2-1; D may correspond to TRBD1 or TRBD2 (5 bases each). The CDR3 is made up of 16 amino acids. Germline assignment: CDR1 LGHNA and CDR2 YSLEER. V was clipped by 0 bases and J by 9 bases, with 18 bases between them. CDR3 in DNA: TGCGCCAGCAGCCAAGATCAATGGGCAGGGACCACTGAGCAGTTCTTC. Amino acids: CASSQDQWAGTTEQFF.

This clonotype was recorded many times. The CDR3 reads CASSLGGELYEQYF. CDR3 in DNA: TGTGCCAGCAGCCTTGGAGGTGAACTGTACGAGCAGTACTTC. The chain combines TRBV28 with TRBJ2-7, with D possibly being TRBD2 (5 bases). This CDR3 has 14 residues. Per the germline V gene, CDR1 is MDHEN and CDR2 is SYDVKM. Trimming left V 6 bases short and J 4 bases short, with 16 bases between.

The rearrangement links TRBV7-2 to TRBJ1-2; a weak D match, TRBD1 (6 bases). The CDR3 is 13 amino acids. The V end lost 1 base, the J end lost 6 bases, and 9 bases lay between the germline ends. CDR1 is SGHTA and CDR2 is FQGNSA in the germline V gene. The CDR3 loop is CASSLDRVHGYTF. CDR3 coding DNA: TGTGCCAGCAGCTTAGACAGGGTACATGGCTACACCTTC.

This chain links TRBV7-8 with TRBJ2-5; 9 bases map to TRBD1. From germline, CDR1 is SGHVS and CDR2 FQNEAQ. The CDR3 is 15 residues long. The V segment lost 5 bases and the J segment 2 bases; nucleotides outside the gene matches: 6. CDR3 amino acids: CASSLGQGFQETQYF. The CDR3 DNA reads TGTGCCAGCAGCCTGGGACAGGGCTTTCAAGAGACCCAGTACTTC.

The chain couples TRBV28 to TRBJ2-1; 7 nucleotides match TRBD2. The CDR3 is 18 amino acids. V was pared by 3 bases and J by 5 bases, with 16 bases of the junction left unmatched. CDR1 is MDHEN and CDR2 is SYDVKM in the germline V gene. The chain's CDR3 is CASSFWLVGLAANNEQFF. The DNA for the CDR3 is TGTGCCAGCAGTTTTTGGTTAGTTGGGCTAGCGGCCAACAATGAGCAGTTCTTC.

In its sample, this clonotype was seen a few times. CDR3 DNA: TGCAGTGCTAGACGGGACAGGGGGTTCCAAGAGACCCAGTACTTC. It encodes CSARRDRGFQETQYF. V usage is TRBV20-1 and J usage is TRBJ2-5, with 11 positions matching TRBD1. The CDR3 spans 15 residues. Germline values: CDR1 DFQATT, CDR2 SNEGSKA (reference sequence). Unmatched junction bases numbered 3, after V lost 2 bases and J lost 1 base.

The gene calls are TRBV12-3 or TRBV12-4 and TRBJ1-1; no reliable D call. The CDR3 runs to 12 residues. V lost 2 bases and J lost 6, with 7 bases in between. The CDR3 DNA follows: TGTGCCAGCAGTTTAACGGGCGCTGAAGCTTTCTTT. It encodes CASSLTGAEAFF.

This clonotype has at least ten counts. V and J are TRBV5-6 and TRBJ2-7, with 9 positions matching TRBD2. Unmatched junction bases numbered 7, after V lost 4 bases and J lost 2 bases. The germline gives CDR1 SGHDT, CDR2 YYEEEE. The CDR3 runs 15 residues. CDR3 coding DNA: TGTGCCAGCAGCCCGGGGACTAGCCCTACCTACGAGCAGTACTTC. It codes for CASSPGTSPTYEQYF. Supplemented by reference TRBV5-6 and TRBJ2-7, the full variable domain reads DAGVTQSPTHLIKTRGQQVTLRCSPKSGHDTVSWYQQALGQGPQFIFQYYEEEERQRGNFPDRFSGHQFPNYSSELNVNALLLGDSALYLCASSPGTSPTYEQYFGPGTRLTVT.

The chain uses TRBV25-1 and TRBJ1-5; D perhaps matches TRBD1 (5 bases). Germline V CDR1 and CDR2: MGHDK, SYGVNS. The length of the CDR3 is 17 residues. Trimming took 1 base from V and 7 from J, leaving 20 bases between them. The CDR3 here is CASSESEGFGEQQPQHF. CDR3 bases: TGTGCCAGCAGTGAATCTGAGGGGTTTGGGGAACAACAGCCCCAGCATTTT.

This clonotype was observed a few times. The chain links TRBV27 to TRBJ1-5; 9 bases are a match to TRBD1. J gave up 0 bases and V 6 bases, and 9 bases lay outside the gene matches. Germline V lookup: CDR1 MNHEY, CDR2 SMNVEV (reference sequence). The CDR3 sequence is 17 residues long. The CDR3 coding sequence is TGTGCCAGCAGAGCCGGGACAGGGACATATAGCAATCAGCCCCAGCATTTT. Encoded protein: CASRAGTGTYSNQPQHF.

This clonotype has a handful of counts. The chain employs TRBV20-1 and TRBJ1-2; 8 bases match TRBD1. The J segment lost 5 bases and the V segment lost 6 bases, leaving 5 bases of the junction unmatched. From germline, CDR1 is DFQATT and CDR2 SNEGSKA (reference sequence). CDR3 length: 12 amino acids. Here the CDR3 DNA reads TGCAGTGCAGACCGGACAGGGTATGGCTACACCTTC. This translates into CSADRTGYGYTF.

This clonotype was detected ten times or more. V is TRBV11-2 and J is TRBJ2-3; 11 bases are shared with TRBD1. Germline loops: CDR1 SGHAT, CDR2 FQNNGV. V lost 5 bases, J lost 4 bases, and 14 bases stayed unmatched. The CDR3 totals 18 residues. The DNA of the CDR3 is TGTGCCAGCAGCGCCCGGGACAGGGGGTCCGTGTTCGCAGATACGCAGTATTTT. It encodes CASSARDRGSVFADTQYF.

The rearrangement links TRBV20-1 to TRBJ2-5; D not certain. Trimming shortened V by 3 bases and J by 5 bases, and 16 bases separated the two germline ends. Germline V gives CDR1 DFQATT, CDR2 SNEGSKA (reference sequence). The CDR3 runs to 14 residues. The chain's CDR3 is CSASEVSRVETQYF. The CDR3 DNA sequence: TGCAGTGCTAGCGAGGTCTCACGTGTGGAGACCCAGTACTTC.

The chain couples TRBV12-3 or TRBV12-4 to TRBJ1-2; a weak D match, TRBD1 (5 bases). This CDR3 comprises 13 residues. V was cut by 3 bases and J by 4 bases, with 9 bases left in between. CDR3: CASSFSRAYGYTF. In nucleotides, the CDR3 is TGTGCCAGCAGTTTTTCCAGGGCCTATGGCTACACCTTC.

In this sample, this clonotype turned up many times. This sequence joins TRBV7-2 and TRBJ2-3; D possibly uses TRBD1 or TRBD2 (5 bases each). Germline assignment: CDR1 SGHTA and CDR2 FQGNSA. This CDR3 region has 13 residues. V shed 5 bases and J shed 3 bases, with 9 bases lying between them. The CDR3 DNA reads as TGTGCCAGCAGCAGGGACCAGACAGATACGCAGTATTTT. Protein product: CASSRDQTDTQYF.

As for this clonotype: Lacking the conserved final phenylalanine or tryptophan, this CDR3 likely reflects a read error. This chain joins TRBV14 and TRBJ2-5; no clear D gene. CDR3 length equals 14 residues. The V and J ends lost 0 bases and 4 bases respectively, with 9 bases between them. CDR1 is SGHDN, CDR2 FVKESK, per germline. The CDR3: CASSQDWAGETQYL. The CDR3 region has the DNA TGTGCCAGCAGCCAAGATTGGGCTGGAGAGACCCAGTACCTC.

The rearrangement joins TRBV20-1 to TRBJ2-5, with D maybe TRBD1 (5 bases). The DNA end is a closer match to TRBJ2-1, so the J assignment may be wrong. Germline V gene data show CDR1 as DFQATT and CDR2 as SNEGSKA (reference sequence). The CDR3 covers 14 residues. The CDR3 DNA follows: TGCAGTGCTAGGTCGGTAGGGGCTAGGGATGAGCAGTTCTTC. This translates into CSARSVGARDEQFF.

This chain connects TRBV20-1 to TRBJ2-5; D ambiguous. The CDR3 sequence is 13 residues long. The V end lost 6 bases, the J end lost 1 base, and 12 bases lay between the germline ends. Germline loops: CDR1 DFQATT, CDR2 SNEGSKA (reference sequence). The chain's CDR3 is CSATTVLQETQYF. In DNA form, the CDR3 reads TGCAGTGCCACCACAGTACTCCAAGAGACCCAGTACTTC.

The V call is TRBV29-1, the J call TRBJ1-1, with 9 bases that match TRBD1. The CDR3 is 14 amino acids. V lost 5 bases and J lost 7; bases outside the gene matches: 11. Germline V gene lookup returns CDR1 SQVTM and CDR2 ANQGSEA. The CDR3 here is CSVRLQGAGGEAFF. The CDR3 nucleotides are TGCAGCGTTAGACTACAGGGGGCTGGGGGTGAAGCTTTCTTT.

The chain is built from TRBV9 and TRBJ2-2, with a tentative D call TRBD1 (6 bases). The CDR3 is made up of 15 amino acids. Trimming stripped 4 bases from V and 2 bases from J, with 12 bases between. The germline V gene has CDR1 SGDLS and CDR2 YYNGEE. The CDR3 loop is CASSPPTGNTGELFF. CDR3 in DNA: TGTGCCAGCAGCCCACCGACAGGCAACACCGGGGAGCTGTTTTTT.

This clonotype was counted at least ten times. This chain connects TRBV20-1 to TRBJ2-7; TRBD2 is a possible D gene (5 bases). CDR3 length equals 11 residues. Trimming stripped 2 bases from V and 6 bases from J, with 8 bases between. Germline assignment: CDR1 DFQATT and CDR2 SNEGSKA (reference sequence). This CDR3 is CSARSSREQYF. For the CDR3, the DNA is TGCAGTGCTAGATCTAGCCGCGAGCAGTACTTC.